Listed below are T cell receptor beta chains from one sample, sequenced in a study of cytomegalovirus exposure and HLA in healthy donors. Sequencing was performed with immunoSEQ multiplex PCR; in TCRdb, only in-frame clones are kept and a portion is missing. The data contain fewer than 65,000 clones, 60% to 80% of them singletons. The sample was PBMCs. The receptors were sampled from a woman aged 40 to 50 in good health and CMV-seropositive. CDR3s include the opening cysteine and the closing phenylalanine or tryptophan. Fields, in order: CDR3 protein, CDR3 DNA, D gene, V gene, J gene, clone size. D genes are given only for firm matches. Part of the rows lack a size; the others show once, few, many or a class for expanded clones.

CASSFVVSGGASRYEQYF,TGTGCCAGCAGCTTTGTCGTTAGCGGGGGGGCATCGCGGTACGAGCAGTACTTC,TRBD2,TRBV5-6,TRBJ2-7,-
CASSESTGETQYF,TGCGCCAGCAGTGAGTCAACCGGAGAGACCCAGTACTTC,-,TRBV10-1,TRBJ2-5,-
CASILARTDTQYF,TGTGCCAGCATACTAGCCCGCACAGATACGCAGTATTTT,-,TRBV2,TRBJ2-3,-
CASRLLRTGGNTIYF,TGTGCCAGCAGACTTCTCCGGACAGGTGGAAACACCATATATTTT,TRBD1,TRBV6-5,TRBJ1-3,-
CAWRTSSSYEQYF,TGTGCCTGGAGAACATCTAGCTCCTACGAGCAGTACTTC,-,TRBV30,TRBJ2-7,-
CASSYLGSGGSDTQYF,TGTGCCAGCAGTTACTTGGGTAGCGGGGGGTCAGATACGCAGTATTTT,TRBD2,TRBV6-6,TRBJ2-3,-
CASSEGSWGSTDTQYF,TGTGCCAGCAGTGAAGGGAGTTGGGGTAGCACAGATACGCAGTATTTT,-,TRBV25-1,TRBJ2-3,-
CASSLVGIRRDTQYF,TGTGCCAGCAGCTTGGTCGGGATAAGAAGAGATACGCAGTATTTT,-,TRBV5-4,TRBJ2-3,-
CASSPTGNNEQFF,TGTGCCAGCAGCCCGACAGGGAATAATGAGCAGTTCTTC,TRBD1,TRBV7-2,TRBJ2-1,-
CASSLGGGGTDTQYF,TGCGCCAGCAGCTTGGGAGGGGGGGGCACAGATACGCAGTATTTT,-,TRBV5-1,TRBJ2-3,-
CASSEKGTGANTGELFF,TGTGCCAGCAGTGAGAAGGGGACAGGCGCGAACACCGGGGAGCTGTTTTTT,TRBD1,TRBV6-4,TRBJ2-2,-
CASSPRDPGREQYF,TGTGCCAGCTCACCGCGGGACCCTGGACGCGAGCAGTACTTC,-,TRBV18,TRBJ2-7,-
CASSPQGLGNTIYF,TGTGCCAGCTCACCACAGGGGCTTGGAAACACCATATATTTT,-,TRBV18,TRBJ1-3,few
CASSRDSQETQYF,TGTGCCAGCAGCCGGGACAGCCAAGAGACCCAGTACTTC,TRBD1,TRBV5-4,TRBJ2-5,-
CASSLVPNMQETQYF,TGCGCCAGCAGCTTGGTTCCGAACATGCAAGAGACCCAGTACTTC,-,TRBV5-1,TRBJ2-5,-
CASSLNPGSGNTIYF,TGTGCCAGCAGTTTAAATCCGGGCTCTGGAAACACCATATATTTT,-,TRBV27,TRBJ1-3,once
CASSLGYVDGYTF,TGTGCCAGCAGCTTAGGCTATGTAGATGGCTACACCTTC,-,TRBV7-2,TRBJ1-2,once
CASSFLWGGSPLHF,TGTGCCAGCAGTTTCCTTTGGGGGGGGTCACCCCTCCACTTT,-,TRBV6-5,TRBJ1-6,-
CASSWRPQPSGNTIYF,TGTGCCAGCAGCTGGAGGCCTCAGCCCTCTGGAAACACCATATATTTT,-,TRBV11-2,TRBJ1-3,-
CASSLGQGGNQPQHF,TGCGCCAGCAGCCTCGGACAGGGAGGCAATCAGCCCCAGCATTTT,TRBD1,TRBV4-1,TRBJ1-5,-
CASSQPYRGTGELFF,TGCGCCAGCAGCCAACCTTACAGGGGAACCGGGGAGCTGTTTTTT,TRBD1,TRBV4-1,TRBJ2-2,-
CASSFTQAEAFF,TGTGCCAGCAGCTTTACACAGGCGGAAGCTTTCTTT,-,TRBV7-2,TRBJ1-1,-
CASSLLAVEGANVLTF,TGTGCCAGCTCACTTCTCGCAGTGGAGGGGGCCAACGTCCTGACTTTC,-,TRBV18,TRBJ2-6,-
CASRAGQWATFYGYTF,TGTGCCAGCAGAGCAGGACAGTGGGCGACTTTCTATGGCTACACCTTC,-,TRBV2,TRBJ1-2,-
CASRSVVTEAFF,TGTGCCAGTAGATCGGTGGTCACTGAAGCTTTCTTT,-,TRBV19,TRBJ1-1,-
CASSRTGDQPQHF,TGTGCCAGCAGTCGAACAGGGGACCAGCCCCAGCATTTT,TRBD1,TRBV6-1,TRBJ1-5,-
CASSSRTSVDTQYF,TGTGCCAGCAGCTCTCGGACTAGCGTCGATACGCAGTATTTT,TRBD2,TRBV9,TRBJ2-3,-
CASSRGQTYEQYF,TGTGCCAGCAGCCGGGGACAGACCTACGAGCAGTACTTC,TRBD1,TRBV7-8,TRBJ2-7,-
CASSPRDRASYEQYF,TGCGCCAGCAGCCCCCGGGACAGGGCTTCCTACGAGCAGTACTTC,TRBD1,TRBV5-1,TRBJ2-7,-
CASSYLDRDTEAFF,TGTGCCAGCAGTTACCTGGACAGGGACACTGAAGCTTTCTTT,TRBD1,TRBV6-5,TRBJ1-1,-
CASSAQGPPLHF,TGTGCCAGCAGCGCACAGGGCCCACCCCTCCACTTT,-,TRBV2,TRBJ1-6,-
CASSFLTLDRLSGNTIYF,TGTGCCAGCAGCTTCCTTACCCTAGACAGACTCTCTGGAAACACCATATATTTT,-,TRBV5-6,TRBJ1-3,-
CASSPYRTSGESDTQYF,TGTGCCAGCAGCCCGTACCGGACTAGCGGGGAGTCAGATACGCAGTATTTT,TRBD2,TRBV7-9,TRBJ2-3,-
CASSLTRGVNYEQYF,TGTGCCAGCAGCCTCACACGCGGGGTTAACTACGAGCAGTACTTC,-,TRBV27,TRBJ2-7,-
CASSLAGGDTEAFF,TGTGCCAGCAGCTTAGCCGGAGGAGACACTGAAGCTTTCTTT,-,TRBV11-2,TRBJ1-1,few
CASIGTSVSTGELFF,TGTGCCAGTATAGGGACTAGCGTTAGCACCGGGGAGCTGTTTTTT,TRBD2,TRBV19,TRBJ2-2,-
CASSVLSETQYF,TGTGCCAGCAGTGTTTTATCAGAGACCCAGTACTTC,-,TRBV6-1,TRBJ2-5,-
CASILQGAYNEQFF,TGTGCCAGCATCCTACAGGGGGCCTACAATGAGCAGTTCTTC,-,TRBV21-1,TRBJ2-1,few
CASSRERFQTEAFF,TGCGCCAGCAGCCGTGAACGGTTCCAAACTGAAGCTTTCTTC,-,TRBV4-3,TRBJ1-1,-
CASSPRAGPEGAGELFF,TGTGCCAGCAGCCCGAGAGCCGGCCCTGAGGGAGCCGGGGAGCTGTTTTTT,-,TRBV5-6,TRBJ2-2,few